The 14 T cell receptor beta chains listed next were all sequenced from one sample in a study of cytomegalovirus exposure and HLA in healthy donors. Primers included in the PCR were 60 Vbeta and 13 Jbeta primers. Assay used: immunoSEQ multiplex PCR; TCRdb lists only in-frame clones, some missing. Found here are 150,000 to 200,000 clones, more than 75% of them singletons; the top ten hold 1.4% to 1.5%. Sequenced input: PBMCs. The receptor set was obtained from a male donor in good health and CMV-seronegative.

The V call is TRBV2, the J call TRBJ2-5, with 8 bases matching TRBD1. The CDR3 contains 13 residues. Germline CDR1 SNHLY, CDR2 FYNNEI. The junction had 7 bases not matched to a gene; V was cut back by 8 bases and J by 5 bases. The CDR3 sequence: CASGQGSVETQYF. The DNA of the CDR3 is TGTGCCAGCGGACAGGGCAGCGTGGAGACCCAGTACTTC.

Only one count was recorded for this clone. The chain combines TRBV6-1 with TRBJ2-2; D not certain. Germline V gene sequence: CDR1 MNHNS, CDR2 SASEGT. The CDR3 consists of 13 residues. The germline V and J ends were trimmed by 6 bases and 3 bases, with 8 bases remaining between them. Written as DNA, the CDR3 is TGTGCCAGCAGCAGATCAGACACCGGGGAGCTGTTTTTT. It is translated as CASSRSDTGELFF.

The CDR3 protein is CASDSSGTDTQYF. Here the CDR3 DNA reads TGTGCCAGCGACTCCTCAGGGACAGATACGCAGTATTTT. The chain carries TRBV28 and TRBJ2-3, with D tentatively TRBD1 (5 bases). The V end was cut by 8 bases, the J end by 3 bases, with 12 bases between. CDR3 length equals 13 residues. Germline V gene data show CDR1 as MDHEN and CDR2 as SYDVKM.

The chain has TRBV4-3 and TRBJ2-5, with D possibly being TRBD1 (5 bases). The V and J ends lost 3 bases and 1 base respectively, with 15 bases between them. The CDR3 sequence is 16 residues long. The V gene's germline CDR1 is LGHNA and CDR2 YSLEER. The CDR3 sequence: CASSQALGALQETQYF. Written as DNA, the CDR3 is TGCGCCAGCAGCCAGGCCTTAGGGGCCCTCCAAGAGACCCAGTACTTC.

This sequence joins TRBV7-9 and TRBJ1-2; 11 bases match TRBD1. Germline loops: CDR1 SEHNR, CDR2 FQNEAQ (reference sequence). The J segment lost 0 bases and the V segment lost 4 bases, leaving 13 bases of the junction unmatched. There are 19 residues in the CDR3. The CDR3 DNA is TGTGCCAGCAGCTCGCTAAGGCCGGGACAGGGGGTTACTAACTATGGCTACACCTTC. Translation gives CASSSLRPGQGVTNYGYTF.

CDR3: CASSKDRLNGYTF. As DNA, the CDR3 is TGTGCCAGCTCGAAGGACAGGCTTAATGGCTACACCTTC. V usage is TRBV18 and J usage is TRBJ1-2, with 7 nucleotides matching TRBD1. The germline CDR1 and CDR2 sequences are KGHSH and LQKENI. This CDR3 is built from 13 residues. V shed 6 bases and J 6 bases; nucleotides not matched to a gene: 7.

The J gene is TRBJ2-3, the V gene TRBV6-5, with 10 bases identical to TRBD2. CDR1 MNHEY and CDR2 SVGAGI come from the germline V gene. Germline trimming cut 8 bases from V and 3 bases from J; bases unmatched to any gene: 8. CDR3 size: 15 residues. Here the CDR3 DNA reads TGTGCCAGCGGCAGCGGGAGGGCCTCAACAGATACGCAGTATTTT. Translation: CASGSGRASTDTQYF.

This sequence joins TRBV7-2 and TRBJ2-7, with 9 bases aligning to TRBD2. Germline assignment: CDR1 SGHTA and CDR2 FQGNSA. This CDR3 contains 18 residues. Trimming took 0 bases from V and 4 from J; bases not matched to a gene: 13. CDR3 bases: TGTGCCAGCAGCTTAGCGCTAAGTGGTAGCGGGGGTACATACGAGCAGTACTTC. Encoded protein: CASSLALSGSGGTYEQYF.

This clone was observed once. The chain uses TRBV5-1 and TRBJ2-5; D not resolved. The V end was cut by 4 bases, the J end by 5 bases, with 6 bases between. This CDR3 has 11 residues. From germline, CDR1 is SGHRS and CDR2 YFSETQ. The CDR3 here is CASSTGETQYF. CDR3 bases: TGCGCCAGCAGCACCGGGGAGACCCAGTACTTC.

This chain uses TRBV4-1 with TRBJ1-1, with a tentative D call TRBD1 (6 bases). The CDR3 extends over 17 amino acids. Germline lookup yields CDR1 MGHRA and CDR2 YSYEKL. V was trimmed by 0 bases and J by 1 base, leaving 15 bases between them. CDR3 in DNA: TGCGCCAGCAGCCAAGATGGGGGGGCTTACGGGAACACTGAAGCTTTCTTT. Its translation: CASSQDGGAYGNTEAFF.

The V call is TRBV7-2, the J call TRBJ2-5, with TRBD2 as a possible D gene (6 bases). Germline-derived CDR1 and CDR2 are SGHTA and FQGNSA. This CDR3 contains 13 residues. V was shortened by 5 bases and J by 2 bases, with 9 bases between the two germline ends. The CDR3 loop is CASSPTRQETQYF. The CDR3 DNA reads as TGTGCCAGCAGCCCGACTAGACAAGAGACCCAGTACTTC.

V usage is TRBV5-1 and J usage is TRBJ1-3; 9 nucleotides line up with TRBD1. Germline V gene lookup returns CDR1 SGHRS and CDR2 YFSETQ. The V and J ends lost 2 bases and 4 bases, in that order; junction bases with no gene match: 4. This CDR3 region has 15 residues. The chain's CDR3 is CASSLSGTGGNTIYF. Here the CDR3 DNA reads TGCGCCAGCAGCTTATCCGGGACAGGGGGAAACACCATATATTTT.

This clone was found a few times. J is TRBJ2-1 and V is TRBV9; D perhaps matches TRBD2 (5 bases). V lost 3 bases to trimming and J lost 0 bases, with 10 bases between them. The germline CDR1 and CDR2 sequences are SGDLS and YYNGEE. The CDR3 loop spans 15 amino acids. CDR3 in DNA: TGTGCCAGCAGCGAGAGCGGAGACTCCTACAATGAGCAGTTCTTC. Its translation is CASSESGDSYNEQFF.

J is TRBJ2-1 and V is TRBV19; 8 bases agree with TRBD1. The CDR3 is made up of 15 amino acids. With 7 bases clipped from V and 8 bases from J, the junction kept 13 bases outside the gene matches. The V gene's germline CDR1 is LNHDA and CDR2 SQIVND (reference sequence). CDR3 coding DNA: TGTGCCAGTATCCCCCGACAGGGGCGCTCCCATGAGCAGTTCTTC. It translates to CASIPRQGRSHEQFF. The variable domain in full, completed from reference TRBV19 and TRBJ2-1, reads DGGITQSPKYLFRKEGQNVTLSCEQNLNHDAMYWYRQDPGQGLRLIYYSQIVNDFQKGDIAEGYSVSREKKESFPLTVTSAQKNPTAFYLCASIPRQGRSHEQFFGPGTRLTVL.